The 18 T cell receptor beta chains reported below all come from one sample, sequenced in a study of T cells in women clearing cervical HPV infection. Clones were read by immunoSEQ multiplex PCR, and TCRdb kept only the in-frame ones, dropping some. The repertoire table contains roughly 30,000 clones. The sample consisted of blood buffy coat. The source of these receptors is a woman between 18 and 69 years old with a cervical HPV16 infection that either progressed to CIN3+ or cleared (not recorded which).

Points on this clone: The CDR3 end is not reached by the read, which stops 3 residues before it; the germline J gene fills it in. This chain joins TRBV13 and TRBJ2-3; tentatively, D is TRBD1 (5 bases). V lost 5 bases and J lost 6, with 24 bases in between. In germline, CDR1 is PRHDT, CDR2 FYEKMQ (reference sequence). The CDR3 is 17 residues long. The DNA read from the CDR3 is TGTGCCAGCAGCCTCCCGGGTGGGGCGGCCGACATGGATACG. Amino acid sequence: CASSLPGGAADMDT. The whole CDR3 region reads CASSLPGGAADMDTQYF. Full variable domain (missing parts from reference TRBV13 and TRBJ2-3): AAGVIQSPRHLIKEKRETATLKCYPIPRHDTVYWYQQGPGQDPQFLISFYEKMQSDKGSIPDRFSAQQFSDYHSELNMSSLELGDSALYFCASSLPGGAADMDTQYFGPGTRLTVL.

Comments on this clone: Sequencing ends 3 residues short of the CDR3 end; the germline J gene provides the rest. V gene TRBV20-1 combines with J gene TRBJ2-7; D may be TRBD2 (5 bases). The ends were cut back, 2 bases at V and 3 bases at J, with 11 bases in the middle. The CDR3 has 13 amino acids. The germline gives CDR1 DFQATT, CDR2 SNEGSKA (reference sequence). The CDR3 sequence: CSARSGSYYEQYF. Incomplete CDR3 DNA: TGCAGTGCTAGAAGCGGAAGCTACTACGAG.

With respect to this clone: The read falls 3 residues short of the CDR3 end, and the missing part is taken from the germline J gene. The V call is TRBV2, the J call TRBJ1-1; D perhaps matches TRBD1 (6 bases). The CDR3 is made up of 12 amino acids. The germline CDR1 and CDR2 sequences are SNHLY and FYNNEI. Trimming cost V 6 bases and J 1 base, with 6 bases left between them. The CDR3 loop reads CASRGANTEAFF. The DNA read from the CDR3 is TGTGCCAGCAGGGGGGCGAACACTGAA.

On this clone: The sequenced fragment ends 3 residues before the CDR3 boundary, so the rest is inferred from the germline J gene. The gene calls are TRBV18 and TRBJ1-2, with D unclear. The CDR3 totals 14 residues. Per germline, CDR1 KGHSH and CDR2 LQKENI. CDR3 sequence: CASSSLAGVRDYTF. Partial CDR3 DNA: TGTGCCAGCTCATCGCTAGCGGGAGTACGGGAC.

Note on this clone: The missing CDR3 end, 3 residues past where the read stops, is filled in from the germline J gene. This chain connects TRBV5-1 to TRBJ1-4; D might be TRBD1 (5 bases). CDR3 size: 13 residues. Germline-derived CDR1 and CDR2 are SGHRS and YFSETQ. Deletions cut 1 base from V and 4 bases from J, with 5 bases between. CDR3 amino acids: CASSLRGNEKLFF. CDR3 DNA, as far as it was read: TGCGCCAGCAGCTTGAGGGGTAATGAAAAA.

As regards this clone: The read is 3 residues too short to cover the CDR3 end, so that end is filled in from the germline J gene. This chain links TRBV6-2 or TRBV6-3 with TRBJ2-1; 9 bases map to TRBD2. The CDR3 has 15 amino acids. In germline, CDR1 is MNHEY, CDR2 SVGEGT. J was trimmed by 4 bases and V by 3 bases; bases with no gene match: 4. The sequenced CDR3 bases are TGTGCCAGCAGTTATGTAGCGGGAGAGTACAATGAG. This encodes CASSYVAGEYNE. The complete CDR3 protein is CASSYVAGEYNEQFF.

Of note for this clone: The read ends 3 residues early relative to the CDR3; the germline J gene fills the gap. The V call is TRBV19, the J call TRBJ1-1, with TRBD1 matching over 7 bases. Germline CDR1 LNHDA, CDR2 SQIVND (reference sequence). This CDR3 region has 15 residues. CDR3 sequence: CASSIAGGGSYEAFF. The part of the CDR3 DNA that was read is TGTGCCAGTAGTATAGCAGGGGGAGGCTCCTACGAG.

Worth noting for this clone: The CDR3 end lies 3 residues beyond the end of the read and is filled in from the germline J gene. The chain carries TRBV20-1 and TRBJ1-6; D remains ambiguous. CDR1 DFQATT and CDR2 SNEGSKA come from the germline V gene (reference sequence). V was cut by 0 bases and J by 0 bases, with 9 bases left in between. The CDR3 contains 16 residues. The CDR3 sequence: CSARDTGSSYNSPLHF. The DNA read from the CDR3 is TGCAGTGCTAGAGATACGGGGAGCTCCTATAATTCACCC.

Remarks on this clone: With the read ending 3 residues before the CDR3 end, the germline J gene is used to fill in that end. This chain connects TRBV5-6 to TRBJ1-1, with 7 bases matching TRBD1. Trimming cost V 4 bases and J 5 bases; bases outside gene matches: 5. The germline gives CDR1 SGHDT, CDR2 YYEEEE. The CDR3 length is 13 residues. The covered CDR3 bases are TGTGCCAGCAGCCTAGGCAGGGGGACTGAA. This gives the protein CASSLGRGTE. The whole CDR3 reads CASSLGRGTEAFF.

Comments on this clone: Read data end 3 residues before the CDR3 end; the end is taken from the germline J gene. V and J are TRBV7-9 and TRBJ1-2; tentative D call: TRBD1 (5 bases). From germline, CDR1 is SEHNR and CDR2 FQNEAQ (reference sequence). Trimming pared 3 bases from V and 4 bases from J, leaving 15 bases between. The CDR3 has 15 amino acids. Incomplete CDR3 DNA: TGTGCCAGCAGCTTTACAGGAATGCCCCTCTATGGC. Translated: CASSFTGMPLYG. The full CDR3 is CASSFTGMPLYGYTF.

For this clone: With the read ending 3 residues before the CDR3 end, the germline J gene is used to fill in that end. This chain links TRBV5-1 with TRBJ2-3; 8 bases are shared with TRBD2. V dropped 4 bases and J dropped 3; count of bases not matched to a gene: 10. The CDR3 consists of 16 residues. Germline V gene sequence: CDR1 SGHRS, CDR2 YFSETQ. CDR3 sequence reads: CASSIISGGNTDTQYF. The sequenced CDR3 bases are TGCGCCAGCAGCATCATAAGCGGGGGTAATACAGATACG. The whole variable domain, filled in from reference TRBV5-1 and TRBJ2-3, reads KAGVTQTPRYLIKTRGQQVTLSCSPISGHRSVSWYQQTPGQGLQFLFEYFSETQRNKGNFPGRFSGRQFSNSRSEMNVSTLELGDSALYLCASSIISGGNTDTQYFGPGTRLTVL.

The CDR3 is CASLAWQGGEKLFF. Incomplete CDR3 DNA: TGTGCCAGCCTGGCGTGGCAGGGGGGTGAAAAA. This chain joins TRBV28 and TRBJ1-4; 7 bases align to TRBD1. Read sequence stops 3 residues before the CDR3 end, and the germline J gene provides the missing end. J was trimmed by 7 bases and V by 8 bases; bases with no gene match: 10. The V gene's germline CDR1 is MDHEN and CDR2 SYDVKM. This CDR3 contains 14 residues.

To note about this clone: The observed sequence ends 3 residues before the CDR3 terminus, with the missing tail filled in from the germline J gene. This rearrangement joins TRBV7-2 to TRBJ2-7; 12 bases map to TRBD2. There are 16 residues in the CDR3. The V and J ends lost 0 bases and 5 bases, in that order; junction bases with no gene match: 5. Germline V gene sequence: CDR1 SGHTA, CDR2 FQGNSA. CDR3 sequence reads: CASSLAQLAGGDEQYF. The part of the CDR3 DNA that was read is TGTGCCAGCAGCTTAGCGCAACTAGCGGGAGGCGACGAG. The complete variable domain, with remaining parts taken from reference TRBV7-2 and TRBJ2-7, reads GAGVSQSPSNKVTEKGKDVELRCDPISGHTALYWYRQSLGQGLEFLIYFQGNSAPDKSGLPSDRFSAERTGGSVSTLTIQRTQQEDSAVYLCASSLAQLAGGDEQYFGPGTRLTVT.

This CDR3 is CASSRREPIYNEQFF. Partial CDR3 DNA: TGTGCCAGTAGTAGGCGGGAACCGATTTACAATGAG. The chain is built from TRBV19 and TRBJ2-1, with a weak D call TRBD2 (6 bases). The sequence runs out 3 residues before the end of the CDR3; the remainder is reconstructed from the germline J gene. Trimming cost V 4 bases and J 4 bases, with 14 bases left between them. The CDR3 consists of 15 residues. CDR1 is LNHDA and CDR2 is SQIVND in the germline V gene (reference sequence).

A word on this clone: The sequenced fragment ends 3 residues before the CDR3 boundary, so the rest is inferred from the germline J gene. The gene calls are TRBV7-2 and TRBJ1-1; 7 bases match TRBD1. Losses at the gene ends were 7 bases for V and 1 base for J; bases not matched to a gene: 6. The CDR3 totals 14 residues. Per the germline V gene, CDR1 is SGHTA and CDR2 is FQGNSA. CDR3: CASTPGGRNTEAFF. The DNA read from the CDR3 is TGTGCCAGCACGCCAGGGGGAAGGAACACTGAA.

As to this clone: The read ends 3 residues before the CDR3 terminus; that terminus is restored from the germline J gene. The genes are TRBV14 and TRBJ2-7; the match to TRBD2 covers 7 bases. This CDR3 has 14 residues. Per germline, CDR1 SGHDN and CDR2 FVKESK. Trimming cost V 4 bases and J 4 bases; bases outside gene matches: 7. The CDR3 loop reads CASSRGGRMYEQYF. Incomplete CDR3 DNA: TGTGCCAGCAGCCGCGGGGGTCGAATGTACGAG.

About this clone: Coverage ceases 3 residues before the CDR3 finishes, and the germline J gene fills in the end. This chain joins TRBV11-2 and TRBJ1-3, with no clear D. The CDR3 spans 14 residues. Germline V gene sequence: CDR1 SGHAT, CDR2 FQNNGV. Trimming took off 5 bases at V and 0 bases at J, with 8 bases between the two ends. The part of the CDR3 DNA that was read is TGTGCCAGCAGCGCAGTGTCCTCTGGAAACACC. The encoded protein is CASSAVSSGNT. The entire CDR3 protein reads CASSAVSSGNTIYF.

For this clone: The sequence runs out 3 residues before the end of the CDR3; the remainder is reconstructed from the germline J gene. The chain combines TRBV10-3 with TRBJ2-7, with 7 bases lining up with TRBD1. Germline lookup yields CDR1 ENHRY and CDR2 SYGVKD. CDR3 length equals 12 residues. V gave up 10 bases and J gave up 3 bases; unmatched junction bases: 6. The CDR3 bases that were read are TGTGCCAACGCCGACAGGGACTACGAG. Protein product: CANADRDYE. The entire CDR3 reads CANADRDYEQYF.